The TCR beta chain under discussion was sequenced for a study of T cell repertoires in cytomegalovirus infection. Study at large: Public TCR beta signatures provided an indication of both CMV infection and a matching HLA type.

General study findings and limits: Summed frequency of shared TCR beta families picked out CMV carriers who also had the relevant HLA. CMV-specific TCR beta clonotypes restricted by HLA-C dominated the ex vivo response.

Looked up from germline, CDR1 is SGHAT and CDR2 is FQNNGV. V shed 8 bases and J 7 bases; nucleotides not matched to a gene: 15. This CDR3 comprises 16 residues. TCRdb recomputed calls from the reads with MiXCR, one row per CDR3 protein. The sample records just under 550,000 distinct CDR3 sequences, about 25% being singletons. Comments on this clonotype: Its antigen is unidentified.

Sequenced input: PBMCs. J is TRBJ2-1 and V is TRBV11-2; 9 bases match TRBD2. The sequence derives from a human donor in good health (CMV status not recorded). Some clones in this sample may be carry-over from other donors' samples. The CDR3 is CASRRLAGDMNNEQFF. CDR3 nucleotide sequence: TGTGCCAGCCGCCGCTTAGCGGGAGATATGAATAATGAGCAGTTCTTC.